This is a list of T cell receptor beta chains from one sample in a study of cytomegalovirus exposure and HLA in healthy donors. Assay used: immunoSEQ multiplex PCR; TCRdb lists only in-frame clones, some missing. The sample contains 95,000 to 150,000 clones, over 65% of which appear only once. Material for sequencing was PBMCs. These TCRs come from a man aged 18-30 years in good health and CMV-seropositive. CDR3s include the opening cysteine and the closing phenylalanine or tryptophan. A D gene is named only where the DNA matches it firmly. Expanded clones are given a class, and other clones once, few, many or no size at all.

>NA|TRBJ2-5|once|TRBV28|16
TGTGCCAGCAGGACGTCAACTAACAGGGTAGGGGAGACCCAGTACTTC
CASRTSTNRVGETQYF
>NA|TRBJ2-7|NA|TRBV19|13
TGTGCCACCTCATCGGGGTCGGGCGACGAGCAGTACTTC
CATSSGSGDEQYF
>TRBD1|TRBJ1-5|few|TRBV6-1|15
TGTGCCAGCAGTCCATCGACAGGGAACAACCAGCCCCAGCATTTT
CASSPSTGNNQPQHF
>TRBD1|TRBJ2-2|NA|TRBV7-9|15
TGTGCCAGCAGCTTTGGACAGGGGGACACCGGGGAGCTGTTTTTT
CASSFGQGDTGELFF
>TRBD2|TRBJ2-3|NA|TRBV4-2|16
TGTGCCAGCAGCCTAGCGCTAGCGGGGGCTCAAGATACGCAGTATTTT
CASSLALAGAQDTQYF
>NA|TRBJ2-6|NA|TRBV5-1|17
TGCGCCAGCACCCCGGACAGTCGAGGGAATGGGGCCAACGTCCTGACTTTC
CASTPDSRGNGANVLTF
>TRBD1|TRBJ2-7|NA|TRBV7-6|15
TGTGCCAGCAGCTTGGGACAGGGCAGCTCCTACGAGCAGTACTTC
CASSLGQGSSYEQYF
>TRBD1|TRBJ1-2|NA|TRBV7-9|14
TGTGCCAGCAGCTTCGGGACAGCGACCTATGGCTACACCTTC
CASSFGTATYGYTF
>TRBD2|TRBJ2-7|NA|TRBV4-2|16
TGTGCCAGCAGCCAAGATCCCTCTAGCGGCTCCTACGAGCAGTACTTC
CASSQDPSSGSYEQYF
>TRBD1|TRBJ1-1|few|TRBV6-5|13
TGTGCCAGCACCACCGCCGGGACAGGGGGAGCTTTCTTT
CASTTAGTGGAFF
>NA|TRBJ2-7|NA|TRBV2|14
TGTGCCGGGGTAAGGGACTTGACGCTCTACGAGCAGTACTTC
CAGVRDLTLYEQYF
>TRBD1|TRBJ2-3|NA|TRBV6-4|13
TGTGCCAGCAGTGACAACAGGGGGAATACGCAGTATTTT
CASSDNRGNTQYF